What follows are 10 T cell receptor beta chains derived from one specimen sequenced in a study of blood T cell repertoires in COVID-19. Some clones are missing from TCRdb's copy, which holds only in-frame ones; the method was immunoSEQ multiplex PCR. Of fewer than 300,000 clones listed, roughly 88% are singletons. Material: PBMCs or T cells enriched from blood (not recorded which). The receptors were sampled from a woman in her forties with acute COVID-19.

The J gene is TRBJ1-1, the V gene TRBV28, with 7 bases aligning to TRBD1. In germline, CDR1 is MDHEN, CDR2 SYDVKM. This CDR3 region has 12 residues. After removal of 5 bases from V and 10 bases from J, the junction contained 7 bases not matched to a gene. CDR3 sequence reads: CASSPSRGIAFF. DNA of the CDR3: TGTGCCAGCAGTCCCTCCAGGGGGATAGCTTTCTTT.

The J gene is TRBJ2-3, the V gene TRBV18, with D perhaps TRBD1 (5 bases). CDR1 KGHSH and CDR2 LQKENI come from the germline V gene. The V gene lost 6 bases and the J gene lost 6 bases, with 19 bases spanning the gap. The length of the CDR3 is 15 residues. CDR3 sequence reads: CASSQDQGTRDTQYF. The CDR3 DNA is TGTGCCAGCTCGCAGGATCAGGGAACGCGGGATACGCAGTATTTT.

The rearrangement joins TRBV30 to TRBJ1-1; no reliable D call. V shed 4 bases and J shed 3 bases, with 9 bases lying between them. The CDR3 covers 12 residues. Germline loops: CDR1 GTSNPN, CDR2 SVGIG (reference sequence). CDR3 DNA sequence: TGTGCCTGGAAGGAGCTGGACACTGAAGCTTTCTTT. As protein: CAWKELDTEAFF. The whole variable domain, remainder taken from reference TRBV30 and TRBJ1-1, is SQTIHQWPATLVQPVGSPLSLECTVEGTSNPNLYWYRQAAGRGLQLLFYSVGIGQISSEVPQNLSASRPQDRQFILSSKKLLLSDSGFYLCAWKELDTEAFFGQGTRLTVV.

The V and J genes are TRBV7-2 and TRBJ2-5, with 13 nucleotides matching TRBD2. This CDR3 comprises 17 residues. V shed 2 bases, J shed 2 bases, and the junction held 5 bases outside the gene matches. Germline values: CDR1 SGHTA, CDR2 FQGNSA. The CDR3 DNA reads TGTGCCAGCAGCTTATCGGGACTAGCGGGGCCTCAAGAGACCCAGTACTTC. Its translation is CASSLSGLAGPQETQYF.

This clone has just one count. This sequence joins TRBV24-1 and TRBJ2-2, with D perhaps TRBD1 (6 bases). Per the germline V gene, CDR1 is KGHDR and CDR2 is SFDVKD. The CDR3 has 17 residues. V lost 5 bases and J lost 2, with 17 bases in between. CDR3 loop: CATSVEGGRGNTGELFF. In nucleotides, the CDR3 is TGTGCCACCAGTGTCGAAGGGGGAAGGGGCAACACCGGGGAGCTGTTTTTT.

This rearrangement joins TRBV3-1 (or the pseudogene TRBV3-2) to TRBJ2-1; tentative D call: TRBD1 (6 bases). Germline CDR1 reads LGHDT; CDR2 reads YNNKEL (reference sequence). The V end was cut by 4 bases, the J end by 2 bases, with 9 bases between. This CDR3 is 14 amino acids long. In DNA form, the CDR3 reads TGTGCCAGCAGCCCTCGGACAGCCTACAATGAGCAGTTCTTC. This sequence encodes CASSPRTAYNEQFF.

CDR3 sequence: CASSFRGASSYNEQFF. In nucleotides, the CDR3 is TGTGCCAGCAGTTTTCGTGGGGCTAGCTCCTACAATGAGCAGTTCTTC. The chain couples TRBV27 to TRBJ2-1; D perhaps matches TRBD1 (5 bases). CDR1 is MNHEY and CDR2 is SMNVEV in the germline V gene (reference sequence). Trimming stripped 3 bases from V and 0 bases from J, with 12 bases between. This CDR3 is built from 16 residues.

The V gene is TRBV2, the J gene TRBJ1-1, with D tentatively TRBD1 (5 bases). The length of the CDR3 is 12 residues. Looked up from germline, CDR1 is SNHLY and CDR2 is FYNNEI. The CDR3 loop reads CAEAVAGLEAFF. The CDR3, as DNA: TGTGCAGAAGCTGTCGCAGGGCTTGAAGCTTTCTTT.

J is TRBJ2-1 and V is TRBV7-8, with TRBD1 as a possible D gene (5 bases). Germline CDR1 reads SGHVS; CDR2 reads FQNEAQ. V lost 5 bases, J lost 0 bases, and 14 bases lay in between. This CDR3 contains 16 residues. CDR3 protein: CASSLFRQSSYNEQFF. Here the CDR3 DNA reads TGTGCCAGCAGCCTCTTCAGACAGAGCTCCTACAATGAGCAGTTCTTC.

The chain is built from TRBV7-9 and TRBJ2-7; 9 bases are a match to TRBD1. V shed 5 bases, J shed 3 bases, and the junction held 11 bases outside the gene matches. The CDR3 is 16 residues long. Germline loops: CDR1 SEHNR, CDR2 FQNEAQ (reference sequence). CDR3 nucleotide sequence: TGTGCCAGCAGCCGAACAGGGGGCGAAGATCTCTACGAGCAGTACTTC. Its translation: CASSRTGGEDLYEQYF.